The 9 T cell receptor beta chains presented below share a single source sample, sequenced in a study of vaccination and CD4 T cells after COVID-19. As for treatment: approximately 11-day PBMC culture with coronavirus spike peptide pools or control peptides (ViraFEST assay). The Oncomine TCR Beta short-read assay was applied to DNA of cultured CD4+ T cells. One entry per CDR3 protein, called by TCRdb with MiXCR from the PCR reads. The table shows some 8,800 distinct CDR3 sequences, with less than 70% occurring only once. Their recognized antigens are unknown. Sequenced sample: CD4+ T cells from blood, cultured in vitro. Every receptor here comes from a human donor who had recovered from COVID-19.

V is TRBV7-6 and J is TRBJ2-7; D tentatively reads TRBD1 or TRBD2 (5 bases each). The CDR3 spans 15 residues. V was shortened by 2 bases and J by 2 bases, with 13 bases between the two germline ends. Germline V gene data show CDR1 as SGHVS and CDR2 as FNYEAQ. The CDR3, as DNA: TGTGCCAGCAGCTTATCCGTGCAGGGACCCTACGAGCAGTACTTC. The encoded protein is CASSLSVQGPYEQYF.

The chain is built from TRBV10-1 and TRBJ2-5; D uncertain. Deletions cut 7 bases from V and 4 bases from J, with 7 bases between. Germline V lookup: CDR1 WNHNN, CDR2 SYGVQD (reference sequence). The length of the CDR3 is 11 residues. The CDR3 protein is CASTGPETQYF. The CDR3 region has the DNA TGCGCCAGCACCGGACCAGAGACCCAGTACTTC.

CDR3 nucleotides: TGCGCCAGCAGCCGCAAACCCGGGACAGGGGGTTCCTACGAGCAGTACTTC. The encoded protein is CASSRKPGTGGSYEQYF. V usage is TRBV4-1 and J usage is TRBJ2-7, with 11 bases aligning to TRBD1. Germline values: CDR1 MGHRA, CDR2 YSYEKL. V shed 4 bases, J shed 1 base, and the junction held 9 bases outside the gene matches. The CDR3 totals 17 residues.

The CDR3 nucleotides read TGTGCCAGCAGCAACAGGGAGTACGAGCAGTACTTC. It translates to CASSNREYEQYF. This chain joins TRBV6-1 and TRBJ2-7; D might be TRBD1 (6 bases). The CDR3 runs to 12 residues. The V end lost 6 bases, the J end lost 4 bases, and 10 bases lay between the germline ends. CDR1 MNHNS and CDR2 SASEGT come from the germline V gene.

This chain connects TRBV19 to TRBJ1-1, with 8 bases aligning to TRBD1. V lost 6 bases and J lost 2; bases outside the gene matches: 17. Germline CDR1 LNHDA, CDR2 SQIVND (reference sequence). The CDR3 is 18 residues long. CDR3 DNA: TGTGCCAGTAGAGACCCCTGGCAGGGGGCGAGGGTAAACACTGAAGCTTTCTTT. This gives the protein CASRDPWQGARVNTEAFF.

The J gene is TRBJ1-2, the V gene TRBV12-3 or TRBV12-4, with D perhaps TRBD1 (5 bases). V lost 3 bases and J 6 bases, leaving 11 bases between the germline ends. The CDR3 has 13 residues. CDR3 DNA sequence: TGTGCCAGCAGTTTGGTACAGGCTAATGGCTACACCTTC. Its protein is CASSLVQANGYTF.

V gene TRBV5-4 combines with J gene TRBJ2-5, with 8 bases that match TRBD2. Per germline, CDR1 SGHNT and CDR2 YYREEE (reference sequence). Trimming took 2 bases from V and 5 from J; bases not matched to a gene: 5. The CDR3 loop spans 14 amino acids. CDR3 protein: CASSFGTRGETQYF. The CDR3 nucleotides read TGTGCCAGCAGCTTCGGGACTAGGGGCGAGACCCAGTACTTC. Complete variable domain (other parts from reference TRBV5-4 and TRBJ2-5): ETGVTQSPTHLIKTRGQQVTLRCSSQSGHNTVSWYQQALGQGPQFIFQYYREEENGRGNFPPRFSGLQFPNYSSELNVNALELDDSALYLCASSFGTRGETQYFGPGTRLLVL.

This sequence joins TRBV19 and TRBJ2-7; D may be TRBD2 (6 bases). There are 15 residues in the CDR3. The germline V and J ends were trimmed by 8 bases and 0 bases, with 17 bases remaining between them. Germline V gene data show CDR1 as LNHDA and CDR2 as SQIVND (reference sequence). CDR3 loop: CASQSRVGGSYEQYF. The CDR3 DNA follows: TGTGCCAGTCAATCGAGGGTCGGGGGCTCCTACGAGCAGTACTTC.

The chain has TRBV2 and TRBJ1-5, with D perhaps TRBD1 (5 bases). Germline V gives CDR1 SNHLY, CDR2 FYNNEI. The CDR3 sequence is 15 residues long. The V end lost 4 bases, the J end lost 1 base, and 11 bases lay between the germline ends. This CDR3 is CASSATRGSNQPQHF. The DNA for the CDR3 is TGTGCCAGCAGTGCCACGAGGGGAAGCAATCAGCCCCAGCATTTT.